The sequence of this T cell receptor beta chain was determined in a study of vaccination and CD4 T cells after COVID-19. For the study at large: In the control cultures, a CEFX pool, an HIV-1 Nef pool, or no peptide was supplied.

The Oncomine TCR Beta short-read assay was what sequenced the DNA obtained from cultured CD4+ T cells. DNA came from CD4+ T cells after culture. One entry per CDR3 protein results from TCRdb running MiXCR on the PCR reads. The table records fewer than 8,500 distinct CDR3 sequences, roughly 50% of them present only once. Details on this clonotype: Its antigen is unidentified.

Treatment in this sample: approximately nine-day PBMC culture with coronavirus spike peptide pools or control peptides (ViraFEST assay). Pre-COVID-19 pandemic sampling (2011-2018) yielded the unexposed donor's CD4+ T cells. Per well, fewer than 2.5 million PBMCs were cultured in the presence of approximately 9.4 IU/ml IL-2 and approximately 10 ug/ml peptide pools. This clonotype originated in a human donor in good health. Sequencing input: CD4+ T cells from blood, cultured in vitro.

The CDR3: CAIRARTLNGETQYF. The CDR3 DNA is TGTGCCATCAGGGCGAGGACACTGAATGGGGAGACCCAGTACTTC. V gene TRBV10-3 combines with J gene TRBJ2-5, with D possibly TRBD1 on 5 matching bases. Germline CDR1 ENHRY, CDR2 SYGVKD. There are 15 residues in the CDR3. V was shortened by 6 bases and J by 5 bases, with 19 bases between the two germline ends.